This T cell receptor (beta chain) was sequenced during a study of blood T cells in healthy people across ages. Broader study findings: Estimates based on one million T cells were treated as lower bounds.

A second PCR, run for roughly 7 to 12 cycles, used a sample-barcoded 5' primer plus a J-beta primer mix. All samples gave at least 3 million CDR3-containing paired-end reads. Using its own MiXCR run on the 5' RACE reads, TCRdb lists one record per CDR3 protein. The data contain some 550,000 distinct CDR3 sequences, roughly 43% of them singletons. This clonotype was observed a few times. What it recognizes is unknown. Germline values: CDR1 SQVTM, CDR2 ANQGSEA. The length of the CDR3 is 13 residues. Trimming took off 7 bases at V and 5 bases at J, with 15 bases between the two ends. Sample: blood. This chain links TRBV29-1 with TRBJ2-1, with a possible D match to TRBD2 (5 bases). This sequence originates from a man older than 75 in good health. The CDR3 DNA follows: TGCAGCGCCACTTCGACGGGAAACAATGAGCAGTTCTTC. Translating it yields CSATSTGNNEQFF.